A selection of T cell receptor beta chains follows, all from one sample in a study of blood T cell repertoires in COVID-19. TCRdb keeps only in-frame clones here, not all; method: immunoSEQ multiplex PCR. Of approximately 210,000 clones in the sample, 83% were seen once. Sequenced sample: peripheral blood. All receptors derive from a woman in her 50s with acute or convalescent COVID-19. The CDR3 runs from the conserved cysteine through the conserved F or W. Fields, in order: CDR3 protein, CDR3 DNA, V gene, D gene, CDR3 length, J gene, clone size. D genes are given only for firm matches. Clone size, where shown, is once, few, many, or a class for clones that have expanded.

CDR3 protein: CASSLYRTGPISGNTIYF
CDR3 DNA: TGTGCCAGCAGCTTATACCGAACAGGACCTATCTCTGGAAACACCATATATTTT
V gene: TRBV11-2
D gene: .
CDR3 length: 18
J gene: TRBJ1-3
clone size: .

CDR3 protein: CSVEDQGLGGREQYF
CDR3 DNA: TGCAGCGTTGAAGATCAGGGACTAGGTGGTCGGGAGCAGTACTTC
V gene: TRBV29-1
D gene: TRBD2
CDR3 length: 15
J gene: TRBJ2-7
clone size: .

CDR3 protein: CASRKDRVNQPQHF
CDR3 DNA: TGTGCCAGTAGGAAGGACAGAGTTAATCAGCCCCAGCATTTT
V gene: TRBV19
D gene: .
CDR3 length: 14
J gene: TRBJ1-5
clone size: .

CDR3 protein: CATSLGGEQFF
CDR3 DNA: TGTGCCACCAGCCTGGGAGGTGAGCAGTTCTTC
V gene: TRBV24-1
D gene: .
CDR3 length: 11
J gene: TRBJ2-1
clone size: .

CDR3 protein: CASSTRWTSGSDEQFF
CDR3 DNA: TGTGCCAGCAGCACTCGGTGGACTAGCGGGAGTGATGAGCAGTTCTTC
V gene: TRBV11-2
D gene: TRBD2
CDR3 length: 16
J gene: TRBJ2-1
clone size: .

CDR3 protein: CAISEWQREGSSYNEQFF
CDR3 DNA: TGTGCCATCAGTGAGTGGCAGCGGGAGGGAAGCTCCTACAATGAGCAGTTCTTC
V gene: TRBV10-3
D gene: TRBD2
CDR3 length: 18
J gene: TRBJ2-1
clone size: .

CDR3 protein: CASGFEGGVVFSRTEAFF
CDR3 DNA: TGTGCTAGTGGTTTCGAGGGGGGGGTGGTTTTTAGTCGGACTGAAGCTTTCTTT
V gene: TRBV12-5
D gene: .
CDR3 length: 18
J gene: TRBJ1-1
clone size: .

CDR3 protein: CASSLGSRAGANVLTF
CDR3 DNA: TGTGCCAGCAGCTTAGGTTCCAGGGCTGGGGCCAACGTCCTGACTTTC
V gene: TRBV7-2
D gene: .
CDR3 length: 16
J gene: TRBJ2-6
clone size: .

CDR3 protein: CASSERTSSSYEQYF
CDR3 DNA: TGTGCCAGCAGTGAAAGGACTTCCAGCTCCTACGAGCAGTACTTC
V gene: TRBV2
D gene: .
CDR3 length: 15
J gene: TRBJ2-7
clone size: .

CDR3 protein: CATRYGGFTTYEQYF
CDR3 DNA: TGTGCCACCCGTTACGGCGGCTTCACGACCTACGAGCAGTACTTC
V gene: TRBV27
D gene: .
CDR3 length: 15
J gene: TRBJ2-7
clone size: .

CDR3 protein: CARKRRGRDGNQPQHF
CDR3 DNA: TGTGCCAGAAAACGGAGGGGCCGGGATGGCAATCAGCCCCAGCATTTT
V gene: TRBV5-3
D gene: .
CDR3 length: 16
J gene: TRBJ1-5
clone size: .

CDR3 protein: CASSPDTDVQETQYF
CDR3 DNA: TGCGCCAGCAGCCCGGACACAGATGTTCAGGAGACCCAGTACTTC
V gene: TRBV5-1
D gene: .
CDR3 length: 15
J gene: TRBJ2-5
clone size: .

CDR3 protein: CASSEDGLAATDTQYF
CDR3 DNA: TGTGCCAGCAGTGAAGACGGACTAGCGGCTACAGATACGCAGTATTTT
V gene: TRBV6-1
D gene: TRBD2
CDR3 length: 16
J gene: TRBJ2-3
clone size: few

CDR3 protein: CASSATGAGNEKLFF
CDR3 DNA: TGCGCCAGCAGCGCTACAGGGGCGGGGAATGAAAAACTGTTTTTT
V gene: TRBV5-1
D gene: TRBD1
CDR3 length: 15
J gene: TRBJ1-4
clone size: .

CDR3 protein: CASSGPERVQYF
CDR3 DNA: TGTGCCAGCAGTGGCCCCGAGAGGGTCCAGTACTTC
V gene: TRBV2
D gene: .
CDR3 length: 12
J gene: TRBJ2-5
clone size: .

CDR3 protein: CASSSHRGLGEQYF
CDR3 DNA: TGTGCCAGCAGTTCCCACAGGGGGTTGGGAGAGCAGTACTTC
V gene: TRBV28
D gene: TRBD1
CDR3 length: 14
J gene: TRBJ2-7
clone size: .

CDR3 protein: CASSEPGNYSNQPQHF
CDR3 DNA: TGTGCCAGCAGTGAACCAGGGAATTATAGCAATCAGCCCCAGCATTTT
V gene: TRBV6-1
D gene: .
CDR3 length: 16
J gene: TRBJ1-5
clone size: .

CDR3 protein: CATSRDTAGDRDTQYF
CDR3 DNA: TGTGCCACCAGCAGAGATACGGCGGGAGATCGCGATACGCAGTATTTT
V gene: TRBV15
D gene: TRBD2
CDR3 length: 16
J gene: TRBJ2-3
clone size: .

CDR3 protein: CASRRIGGATDTQYF
CDR3 DNA: TGTGCCAGCAGGCGAATCGGAGGGGCTACAGATACGCAGTATTTT
V gene: TRBV3-1/TRBV3-2
D gene: .
CDR3 length: 15
J gene: TRBJ2-3
clone size: .

CDR3 protein: CASSLGLSGQPQHF
CDR3 DNA: TGCGCCAGCAGCTTGGGACTTTCTGGTCAGCCCCAGCATTTT
V gene: TRBV5-1
D gene: .
CDR3 length: 14
J gene: TRBJ1-5
clone size: .

CDR3 protein: CASSENPVYNEQFF
CDR3 DNA: TGTGCCAGCAGTGAAAACCCAGTATACAATGAGCAGTTCTTC
V gene: TRBV6-1
D gene: .
CDR3 length: 14
J gene: TRBJ2-1
clone size: .

CDR3 protein: CASSSGQGPYEQYF
CDR3 DNA: TGTGCCAGCAGCTCTGGACAGGGTCCCTACGAGCAGTACTTC
V gene: TRBV9
D gene: TRBD1
CDR3 length: 14
J gene: TRBJ2-7
clone size: .

CDR3 protein: CASSLAAGQGTQYF
CDR3 DNA: TGTGCCAGCAGCTTAGCAGCGGGTCAGGGGACCCAGTACTTC
V gene: TRBV7-9
D gene: .
CDR3 length: 14
J gene: TRBJ2-5
clone size: .

CDR3 protein: CASSPPGQPRNGYTF
CDR3 DNA: TGTGCCAGCAGCCCTCCGGGACAGCCCCGCAATGGCTACACCTTC
V gene: TRBV7-2
D gene: TRBD1
CDR3 length: 15
J gene: TRBJ1-2
clone size: .

CDR3 protein: CASSRGGDEKLFF
CDR3 DNA: TGCGCCAGCAGTAGGGGGGGGGACGAAAAACTGTTTTTT
V gene: TRBV10-2
D gene: .
CDR3 length: 13
J gene: TRBJ1-4
clone size: .

CDR3 protein: CASAPGQLNTGELFF
CDR3 DNA: TGCGCCAGTGCACCGGGACAGCTAAACACCGGGGAGCTGTTTTTT
V gene: TRBV5-1
D gene: TRBD1
CDR3 length: 15
J gene: TRBJ2-2
clone size: .

CDR3 protein: CSVGLAGGGREQYF
CDR3 DNA: TGCAGCGTTGGACTAGCGGGAGGGGGTCGCGAGCAGTACTTC
V gene: TRBV29-1
D gene: TRBD2
CDR3 length: 14
J gene: TRBJ2-7
clone size: .

CDR3 protein: CASSRGGGSEAFF
CDR3 DNA: TGTGCCAGCAGCCGCGGGGGGGGCAGTGAAGCTTTCTTT
V gene: TRBV3-1/TRBV3-2
D gene: .
CDR3 length: 13
J gene: TRBJ1-1
clone size: .

CDR3 protein: CASSSSGTGNSPLHF
CDR3 DNA: TGTGCCAGCAGTTCCTCCGGGACAGGGAATTCACCCCTCCACTTT
V gene: TRBV27
D gene: TRBD1
CDR3 length: 15
J gene: TRBJ1-6
clone size: .

CDR3 protein: CASKPDRDTDTQYF
CDR3 DNA: TGTGCCAGCAAACCGGACAGGGACACAGATACGCAGTATTTT
V gene: TRBV6-5
D gene: TRBD1
CDR3 length: 14
J gene: TRBJ2-3
clone size: .

CDR3 protein: CASSPFAPLNSPLHF
CDR3 DNA: TGTGCCAGCAGCCCCTTCGCGCCACTTAATTCACCCCTCCACTTT
V gene: TRBV3-1/TRBV3-2
D gene: .
CDR3 length: 15
J gene: TRBJ1-6
clone size: .

CDR3 protein: CASSQDPRKKETQYF
CDR3 DNA: TGTGCCAGCAGCCAAGACCCTAGAAAGAAAGAGACCCAGTACTTC
V gene: TRBV3-1/TRBV3-2
D gene: .
CDR3 length: 15
J gene: TRBJ2-5
clone size: .

CDR3 protein: CASSKGQGSSYNSPLHF
CDR3 DNA: TGCGCCAGCAGTAAAGGACAGGGGAGCTCCTATAATTCACCCCTCCACTTT
V gene: TRBV10-2
D gene: TRBD1
CDR3 length: 17
J gene: TRBJ1-6
clone size: few

CDR3 protein: CASSLKGGTSEETQYF
CDR3 DNA: TGTGCCAGCAGCTTGAAGGGGGGGACTAGCGAAGAGACCCAGTACTTC
V gene: TRBV5-5
D gene: TRBD2
CDR3 length: 16
J gene: TRBJ2-5
clone size: few

CDR3 protein: CASSPSLSYEQYF
CDR3 DNA: TGTGCCAGCAGCCCCTCCCTGAGTTACGAGCAGTACTTC
V gene: TRBV7-3
D gene: .
CDR3 length: 13
J gene: TRBJ2-7
clone size: .